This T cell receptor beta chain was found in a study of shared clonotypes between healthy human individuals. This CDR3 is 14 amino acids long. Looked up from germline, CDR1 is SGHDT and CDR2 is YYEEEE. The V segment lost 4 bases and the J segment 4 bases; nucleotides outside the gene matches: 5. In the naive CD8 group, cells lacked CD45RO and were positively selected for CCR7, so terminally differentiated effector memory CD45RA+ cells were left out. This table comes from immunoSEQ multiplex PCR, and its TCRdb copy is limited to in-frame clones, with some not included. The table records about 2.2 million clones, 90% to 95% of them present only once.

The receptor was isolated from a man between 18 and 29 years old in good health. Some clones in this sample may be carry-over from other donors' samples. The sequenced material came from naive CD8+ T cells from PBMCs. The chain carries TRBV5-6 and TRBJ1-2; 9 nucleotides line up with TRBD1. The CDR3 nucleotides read TGTGCCAGCAGCGAGGGGACAGGGCCCTATGGCTACACCTTC. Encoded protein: CASSEGTGPYGYTF.